A selection of T cell receptor beta chains follows, all from one sample in a study of beta chain features in type 1 diabetes. This table comes from immunoSEQ multiplex PCR, and its TCRdb copy is limited to in-frame clones, with some not included. This sample has about 450,000 clones, with approximately 10% found just once. The sample taken for sequencing was naive CD4+ T cells from blood. These receptor sequences come from a woman aged 18-35 years in good health. CDR3s include the opening cysteine and the closing phenylalanine or tryptophan. The D gene is left open where the match is weak. Not all rows give a size; the values are once, few, many and, for expanded clones, a class.

TRBJ1-4 TRBV4-1 few TRBD1 TGCGCCAGCAGCCGTGGACAGGATAGAGCTAATGAAAAACTGTTTTTT CASSRGQDRANEKLFF
TRBJ1-6 TRBV7-2 NA NA TGTGCCAGCAGCTTAGAGAGGGGTAATTCACCCCTCCACTTT CASSLERGNSPLHF
TRBJ2-1 TRBV6-5 NA TRBD1 TGTGCCAGCAGTTACCGACGGACAGGGCCGAATGAGCAGTTCTTC CASSYRRTGPNEQFF
TRBJ2-5 TRBV7-2 NA NA TGTGCCAGCAGCTTAGCGAGCTCGGGAAACCTAGGGAAGACCCAGTACTTC CASSLASSGNLGKTQYF
TRBJ2-1 TRBV29-1 many NA TGCAGCGTTGAGGTGTGGAATGAGCAGTTCTTC CSVEVWNEQFF
TRBJ2-5 TRBV2 few NA TGTGCCAGCAGTGAGTATGGCGAGACCCAGTACTTC CASSEYGETQYF
TRBJ2-7 TRBV7-9 few NA TGTGCCAGCAGCGCCTGGCGGTATGAAAAAAGCTACGAGCAGTACTTC CASSAWRYEKSYEQYF
TRBJ2-1 TRBV4-1 NA NA TGCGCCAGCAGCCGCCCGACACTGGTTTACAATGAGCAGTTCTTC CASSRPTLVYNEQFF
TRBJ2-3 TRBV4-3 NA TRBD1 TGCGCCAGCAGTGAACAGGGGCCGGCCACAGATACGCAGTATTTT CASSEQGPATDTQYF
TRBJ2-7 TRBV5-4 few NA TGTGCCAGCAGCTCCCTAGCGTCCCGGGTCTACGAGCAGTACTTC CASSSLASRVYEQYF
TRBJ2-7 TRBV21-1 few NA TGTGCCAGCCAGCCTTGGTGCTCCTACGAGCAGTACTTC CASQPWCSYEQYF
TRBJ2-3 TRBV6-6 few NA TGTGCCAGCAGTTACTCGGGGCTGGCAGATACGCAGTATTTT CASSYSGLADTQYF
TRBJ2-3 TRBV5-6 NA TRBD2 TGTGCCAGCAGCTTGGGATTAGCGGGGTTTGGCACAGATACGCAGTATTTT CASSLGLAGFGTDTQYF
TRBJ1-1 TRBV27 NA NA TGTGCCAGCAGTTTAGTGGGGACCCCAGGGGTCAACACTGAAGCTTTCTTT CASSLVGTPGVNTEAFF
TRBJ1-5 TRBV19 NA NA TGTGCCAGTAATTCCCGCCCAGTGGACAATCAGCCCCAGCATTTT CASNSRPVDNQPQHF
TRBJ2-3 TRBV7-8 NA TRBD2 TGTGCCAGTCCCCCGGGAGGGGTAGCGGTAGATACGCAGTATTTT CASPPGGVAVDTQYF
TRBJ2-3 TRBV5-1 NA TRBD2 TGCGCCAGCAGCCTCGAACTGCGGGGGAGAGATACGCAGTATTTT CASSLELRGRDTQYF
TRBJ1-4 TRBV15 NA TRBD1 TGTGCCACCGGGAAGCAAGACAGGGGGCGCGAAAAACTGTTTTTT CATGKQDRGREKLFF
TRBJ2-3 TRBV7-6 NA NA TGTGCCAGCAGCTTACGCTTGGACCGCACAGATACGCAGTATTTT CASSLRLDRTDTQYF
TRBJ2-1 TRBV9 NA NA TGTGCCAGCAGCCCCGGCCCCTCTCGGGGATACAATGAGCAGTTCTTC CASSPGPSRGYNEQFF
TRBJ2-5 TRBV11-2 few TRBD1 TGTGCCAGCAGCTACGGACAGGGGTTCGTGGAGACCCAGTACTTC CASSYGQGFVETQYF
TRBJ2-7 TRBV5-6 NA NA TGTGCCAGCAGTAAAATAGACACCGTGGAGCAGTACTTC CASSKIDTVEQYF
TRBJ1-4 TRBV4-2 NA NA TGTGCCAGCAGCCGGAGGGACGCCCAAAATGAAAAACTGTTTTTT CASSRRDAQNEKLFF
TRBJ1-5 TRBV10-3 few NA TGTGCCATCAGTGAGTCGACAGTTTTAAATCAGCCCCAGCATTTT CAISESTVLNQPQHF
TRBJ2-7 TRBV7-9 NA NA TGTGCCAGCAGCTTCCCAAGTGGGCGGCGGTACTTC CASSFPSGRRYF
TRBJ2-1 TRBV7-2 few NA TGTGCCAGCAGCTTAGTGGGCAATGAGCAGTTCTTC CASSLVGNEQFF
TRBJ1-2 TRBV25-1 few NA TGTGCCAGCAGACAGAACTTAGACTATGGCTACACCTTC CASRQNLDYGYTF
TRBJ2-3 TRBV5-1 few TRBD2 TGCGCCAGCAGCTTGGGGGGGACTACATTCACAGATACGCAGTATTTT CASSLGGTTFTDTQYF
TRBJ2-7 TRBV27 few NA TGTGCCAGCAGTTTATCAGGACAGGTGGCGGGGGAGCAGTACTTC CASSLSGQVAGEQYF
TRBJ1-1 TRBV29-1 NA NA TGCAGCGCCCTGCGGCGTACCAGCACTGAAGCTTTCTTT CSALRRTSTEAFF
TRBJ2-3 TRBV7-9 NA TRBD2 TGTGCCAGCAGCTTCACTAGCGGGAGGATAAGTACGCAGTATTTT CASSFTSGRISTQYF
TRBJ2-5 TRBV14 NA TRBD1 TGTGCCAGCAGCCAAGATCTTGAGGACAGGGGGCGTTTGTACTTC CASSQDLEDRGRLYF
TRBJ2-4 TRBV19 few TRBD2 TGTGCCAGTAGTGACACGGGACTAGCGGGACAAAACATTCAGTACTTC CASSDTGLAGQNIQYF